The T cell receptor (beta chain) under discussion was sequenced for a study of blood T cell repertoires in COVID-19. Profiling relied on immunoSEQ multiplex PCR, and the TCRdb table lists in-frame clones only, not all of them. In the table there are nearly 200,000 clones, about nine tenths of which are singletons. Trimming removed 1 base at V and 5 bases at J, with 17 bases between. The CDR3 contains 16 residues. Germline CDR1 and CDR2: MGHDK and SYGVNS. Input material: peripheral blood. The chain has TRBV25-1 and TRBJ2-5, with D unclear. This receptor was obtained from a woman aged 70 to 79 with acute or convalescent COVID-19. This CDR3 is CASSESRKNVLETQYF. The CDR3, as DNA: TGTGCCAGCAGTGAATCGAGGAAGAACGTCCTCGAGACCCAGTACTTC.